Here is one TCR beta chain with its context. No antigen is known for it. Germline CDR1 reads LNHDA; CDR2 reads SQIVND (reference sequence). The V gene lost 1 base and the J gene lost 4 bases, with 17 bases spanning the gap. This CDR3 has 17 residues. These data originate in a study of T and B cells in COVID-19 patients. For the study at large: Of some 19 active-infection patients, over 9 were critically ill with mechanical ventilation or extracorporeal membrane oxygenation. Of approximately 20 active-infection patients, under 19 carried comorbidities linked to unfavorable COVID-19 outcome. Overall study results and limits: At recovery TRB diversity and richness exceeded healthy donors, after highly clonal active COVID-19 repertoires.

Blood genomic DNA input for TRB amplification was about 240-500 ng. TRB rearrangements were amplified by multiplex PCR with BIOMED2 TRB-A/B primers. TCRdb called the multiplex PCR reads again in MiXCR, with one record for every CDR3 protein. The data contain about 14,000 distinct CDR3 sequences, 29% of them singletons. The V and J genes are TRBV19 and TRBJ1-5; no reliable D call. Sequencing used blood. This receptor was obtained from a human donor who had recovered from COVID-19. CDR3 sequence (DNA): TGTGCCAGTAGTATAGGTTTTCGAGGCAGGCCAAATCAGCCCCAGCATTTT. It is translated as CASSIGFRGRPNQPQHF.